This entry concerns a single T cell receptor (beta chain). The target antigen is unknown. This sample is drawn from a study of shared clonotypes between healthy human individuals. Regarding the study as a whole: Among the subsets, naive ones generally showed larger estimated richness than memory ones.

Germline CDR1 is MNHEY and CDR2 is SMNVEV (reference sequence). V gave up 0 bases and J gave up 2 bases, with 8 bases separating them. The CDR3 runs 14 residues. Terminally differentiated effector memory CD45RA+ cells were excluded from the naive CD8 cells, which were CD45RO-negative and positively selected for CCR7. Using about 190 ng DNA, around 30,000 T cell genomes, the sorted-subset replicate PCRs were run. TCRdb keeps only in-frame clones here, not all; method: immunoSEQ multiplex PCR. This sample has 2 million or so clones, with about 95% found just once. The sequencing input was naive CD8+ T cells sorted from blood. This clonotype was obtained from a man younger than 35 in good health. V gene TRBV27 combines with J gene TRBJ2-7; D might be TRBD1 (5 bases). The CDR3 DNA follows: TGTGCCAGCAGTTTATCGACGGACACCTACGAGCAGTACTTC. Its translation is CASSLSTDTYEQYF.